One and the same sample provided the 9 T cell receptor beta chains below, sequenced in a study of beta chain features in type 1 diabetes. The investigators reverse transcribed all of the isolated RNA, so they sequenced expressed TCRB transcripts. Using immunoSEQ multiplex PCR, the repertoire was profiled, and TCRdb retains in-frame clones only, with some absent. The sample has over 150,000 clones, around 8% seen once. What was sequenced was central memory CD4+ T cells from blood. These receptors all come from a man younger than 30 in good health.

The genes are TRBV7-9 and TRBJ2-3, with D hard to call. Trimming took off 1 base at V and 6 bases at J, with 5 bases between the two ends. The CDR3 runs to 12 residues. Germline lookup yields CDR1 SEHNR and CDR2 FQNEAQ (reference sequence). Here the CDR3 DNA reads TGTGCCAGCAGCTTAGAACAGGATACGCAGTATTTT. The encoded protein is CASSLEQDTQYF.

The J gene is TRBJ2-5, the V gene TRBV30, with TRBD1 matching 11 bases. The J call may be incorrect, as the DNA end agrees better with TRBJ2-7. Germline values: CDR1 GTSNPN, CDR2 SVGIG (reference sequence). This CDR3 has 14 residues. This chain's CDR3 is CAWSTGTGGYEQYF. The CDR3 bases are TGTGCCTGGAGTACAGGGACAGGGGGATACGAGCAGTACTTC.

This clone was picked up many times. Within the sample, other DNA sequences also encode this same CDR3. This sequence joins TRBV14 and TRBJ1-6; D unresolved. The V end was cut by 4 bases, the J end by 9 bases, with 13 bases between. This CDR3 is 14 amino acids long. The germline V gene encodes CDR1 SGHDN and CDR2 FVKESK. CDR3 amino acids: CASSRLGGVSPLHF. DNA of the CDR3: TGTGCCAGCAGCCGGCTCGGCGGAGTTTCACCCCTCCACTTT.

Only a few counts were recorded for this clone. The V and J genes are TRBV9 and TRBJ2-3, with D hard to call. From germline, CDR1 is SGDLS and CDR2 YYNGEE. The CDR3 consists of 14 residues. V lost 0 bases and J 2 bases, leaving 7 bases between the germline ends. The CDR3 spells CASSVARNTDTQYF. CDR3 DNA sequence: TGTGCCAGCAGCGTAGCTAGGAACACAGATACGCAGTATTTT.

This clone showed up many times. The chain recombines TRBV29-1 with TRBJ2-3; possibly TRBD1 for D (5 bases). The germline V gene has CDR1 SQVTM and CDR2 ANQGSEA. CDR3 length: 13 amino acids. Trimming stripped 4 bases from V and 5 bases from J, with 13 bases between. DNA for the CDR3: TGCAGCGTTGCCGCAGGGTTGGGAGATACGCAGTATTTT. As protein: CSVAAGLGDTQYF.

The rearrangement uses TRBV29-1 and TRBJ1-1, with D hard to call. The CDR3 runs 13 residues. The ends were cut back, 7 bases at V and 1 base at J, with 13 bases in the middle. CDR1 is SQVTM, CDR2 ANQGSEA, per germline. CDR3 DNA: TGCAGCGCCTCCCGGGAGAAGAACACTGAAGCTTTCTTT. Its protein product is CSASREKNTEAFF.

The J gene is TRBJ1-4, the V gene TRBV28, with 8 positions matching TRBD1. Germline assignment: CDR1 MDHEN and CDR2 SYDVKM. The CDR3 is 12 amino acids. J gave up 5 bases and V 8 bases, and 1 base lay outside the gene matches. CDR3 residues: CASDRGNEKLFF. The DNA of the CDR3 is TGTGCCAGCGACAGGGGAAATGAAAAACTGTTTTTT.

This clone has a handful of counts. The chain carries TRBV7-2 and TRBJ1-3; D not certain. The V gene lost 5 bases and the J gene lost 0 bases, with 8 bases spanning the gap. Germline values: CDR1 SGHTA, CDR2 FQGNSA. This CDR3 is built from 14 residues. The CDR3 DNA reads TGTGCCAGCAGCCCGTCCAGCTCTGGAAACACCATATATTTT. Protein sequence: CASSPSSSGNTIYF.

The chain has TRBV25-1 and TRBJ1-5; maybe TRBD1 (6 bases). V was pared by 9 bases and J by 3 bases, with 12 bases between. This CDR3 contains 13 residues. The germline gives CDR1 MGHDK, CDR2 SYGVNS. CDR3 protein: CASRRDNNQPQHF. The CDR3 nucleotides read TGTGCCAGTCGTCGGGACAACAATCAGCCCCAGCATTTT.